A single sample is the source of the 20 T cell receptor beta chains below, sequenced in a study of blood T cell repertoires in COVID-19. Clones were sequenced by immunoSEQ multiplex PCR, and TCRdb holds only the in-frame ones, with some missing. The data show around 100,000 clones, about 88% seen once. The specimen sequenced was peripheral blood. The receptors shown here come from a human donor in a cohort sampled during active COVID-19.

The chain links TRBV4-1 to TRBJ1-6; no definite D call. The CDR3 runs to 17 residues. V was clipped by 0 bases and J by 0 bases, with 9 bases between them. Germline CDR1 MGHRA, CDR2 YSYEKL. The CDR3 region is CASSQDSVSSYNSPLHF. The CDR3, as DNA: TGCGCCAGCAGCCAAGATTCAGTAAGCTCCTATAATTCACCCCTCCACTTT.

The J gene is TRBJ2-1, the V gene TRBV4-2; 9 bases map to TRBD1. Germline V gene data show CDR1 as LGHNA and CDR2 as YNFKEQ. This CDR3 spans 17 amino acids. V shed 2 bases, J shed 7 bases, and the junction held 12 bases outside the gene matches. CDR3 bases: TGTGCCAGCAGCCAAAAAGGACCAGGACAGGGGTGGAATGAGCAGTTCTTC. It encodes CASSQKGPGQGWNEQFF.

The CDR3 here is CASSAETGNTGELFF. The CDR3 DNA follows: TGTGCCAGCAGTGCCGAGACAGGGAACACCGGGGAGCTGTTTTTT. The chain joins TRBV2 to TRBJ2-2; possibly TRBD1 for D (6 bases). The CDR3 has 15 amino acids. Trimming stripped 4 bases from V and 1 base from J, with 10 bases between. Germline CDR1 SNHLY, CDR2 FYNNEI.

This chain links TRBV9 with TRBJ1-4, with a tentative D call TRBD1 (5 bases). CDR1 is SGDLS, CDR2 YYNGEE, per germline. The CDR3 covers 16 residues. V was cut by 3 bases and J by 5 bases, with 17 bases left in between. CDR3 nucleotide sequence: TGTGCCAGCAGCGAGGCCGGTGGCAGGGTGAATGAAAAACTGTTTTTT. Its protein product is CASSEAGGRVNEKLFF.

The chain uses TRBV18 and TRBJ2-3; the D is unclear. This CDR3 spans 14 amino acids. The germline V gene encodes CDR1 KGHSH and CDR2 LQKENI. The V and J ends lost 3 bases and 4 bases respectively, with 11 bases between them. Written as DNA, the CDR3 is TGTGCCAGCTCACCTGAGAGCGTGGCAGATACGCAGTATTTT. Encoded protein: CASSPESVADTQYF. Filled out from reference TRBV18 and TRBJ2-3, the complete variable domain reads NAGVMQNPRHLVRRRGQEARLRCSPMKGHSHVYWYRQLPEEGLKFMVYLQKENIIDESGMPKERFSAEFPKEGPSILRIQQVVRGDSAAYFCASSPESVADTQYFGPGTRLTVL.

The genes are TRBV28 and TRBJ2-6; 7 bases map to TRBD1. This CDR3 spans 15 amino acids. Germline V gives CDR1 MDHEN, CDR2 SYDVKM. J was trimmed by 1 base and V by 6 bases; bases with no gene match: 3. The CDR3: CASRTGESGANVLTF. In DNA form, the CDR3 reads TGTGCCAGCAGAACAGGGGAGTCTGGGGCCAACGTCCTGACTTTC.

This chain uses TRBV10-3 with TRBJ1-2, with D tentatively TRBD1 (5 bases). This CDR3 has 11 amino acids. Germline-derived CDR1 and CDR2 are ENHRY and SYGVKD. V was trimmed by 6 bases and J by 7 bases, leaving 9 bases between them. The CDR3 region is CAIRGGTGYTF. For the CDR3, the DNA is TGTGCCATCAGGGGGGGAACTGGCTACACCTTC.

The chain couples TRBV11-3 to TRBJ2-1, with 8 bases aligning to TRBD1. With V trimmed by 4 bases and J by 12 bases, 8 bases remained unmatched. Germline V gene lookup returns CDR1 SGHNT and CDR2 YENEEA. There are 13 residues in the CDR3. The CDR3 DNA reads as TGTGCCAGCAGCTCGACAGGGGACCAAAGGCAGTTCTTC. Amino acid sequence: CASSSTGDQRQFF.

This CDR3 is CASAVSGDYNEQFF. The CDR3 DNA follows: TGTGCTAGTGCGGTAAGCGGGGATTACAATGAGCAGTTCTTC. The gene calls are TRBV12-5 and TRBJ2-1; 7 bases are shared with TRBD2. This CDR3 comprises 14 residues. Germline V gene sequence: CDR1 LGHNT, CDR2 FRNRAP. Germline trimming cut 7 bases from V and 4 bases from J; bases unmatched to any gene: 7.

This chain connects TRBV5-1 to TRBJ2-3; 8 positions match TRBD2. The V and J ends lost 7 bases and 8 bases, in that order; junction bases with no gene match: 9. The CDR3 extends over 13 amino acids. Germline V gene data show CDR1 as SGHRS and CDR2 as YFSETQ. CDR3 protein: CASEPLSGATQYF. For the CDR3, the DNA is TGCGCCAGCGAACCCCTTAGCGGGGCTACGCAGTATTTT. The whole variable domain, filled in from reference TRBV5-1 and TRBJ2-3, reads KAGVTQTPRYLIKTRGQQVTLSCSPISGHRSVSWYQQTPGQGLQFLFEYFSETQRNKGNFPGRFSGRQFSNSRSEMNVSTLELGDSALYLCASEPLSGATQYFGPGTRLTVL.

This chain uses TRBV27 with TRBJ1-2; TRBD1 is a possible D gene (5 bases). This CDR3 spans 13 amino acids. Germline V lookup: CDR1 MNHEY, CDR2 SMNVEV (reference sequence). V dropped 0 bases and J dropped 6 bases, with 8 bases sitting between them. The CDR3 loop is CASSLSRVHGYTF. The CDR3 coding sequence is TGTGCCAGCAGTTTATCCAGGGTACATGGCTACACCTTC.

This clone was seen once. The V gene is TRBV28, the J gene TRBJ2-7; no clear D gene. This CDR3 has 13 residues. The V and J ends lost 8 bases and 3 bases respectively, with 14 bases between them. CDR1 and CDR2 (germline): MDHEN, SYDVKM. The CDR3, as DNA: TGTGCCAGCTTTGGCGGTGGTGGCTACGAGCAGTACTTC. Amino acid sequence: CASFGGGGYEQYF.

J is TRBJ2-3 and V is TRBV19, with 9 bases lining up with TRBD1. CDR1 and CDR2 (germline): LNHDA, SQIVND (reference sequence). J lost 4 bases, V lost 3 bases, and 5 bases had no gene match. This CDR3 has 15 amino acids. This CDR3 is CASSIWDRVSDTQYF. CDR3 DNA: TGTGCCAGTAGTATTTGGGACAGGGTTTCAGATACGCAGTATTTT.

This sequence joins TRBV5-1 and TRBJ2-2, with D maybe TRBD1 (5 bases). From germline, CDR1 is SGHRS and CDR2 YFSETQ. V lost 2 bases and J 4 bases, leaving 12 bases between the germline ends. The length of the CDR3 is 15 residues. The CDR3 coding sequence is TGCGCCAGCAGCTTAGAAGGGGAAGCCACCGGGGAGCTGTTTTTT. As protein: CASSLEGEATGELFF.

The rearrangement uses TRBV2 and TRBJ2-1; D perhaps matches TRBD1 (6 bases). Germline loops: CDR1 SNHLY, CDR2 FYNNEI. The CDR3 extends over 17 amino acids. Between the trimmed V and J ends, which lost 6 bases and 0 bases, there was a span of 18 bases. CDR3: CASRGVVTGSSYNEQFF. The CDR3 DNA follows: TGTGCCAGCAGAGGGGTAGTCACAGGGAGCTCCTACAATGAGCAGTTCTTC.

In nucleotides, the CDR3 is TGTGCCAGCAGTCTCCCGAGGACAGGAGAGATCGAGCAGTACTTC. Protein: CASSLPRTGEIEQYF. The gene calls are TRBV28 and TRBJ2-7; TRBD1 matches at 7 bases. Germline V gene sequence: CDR1 MDHEN, CDR2 SYDVKM. Trimming removed 5 bases from V and 6 bases from J; junction bases left unmatched: 13. There are 15 residues in the CDR3. The whole variable domain, remainder taken from reference TRBV28 and TRBJ2-7, is DVKVTQSSRYLVKRTGEKVFLECVQDMDHENMFWYRQDPGLGLRLIYFSYDVKMKEKGDIPEGYSVSREKKERFSLILESASTNQTSMYLCASSLPRTGEIEQYFGPGTRLTVT.

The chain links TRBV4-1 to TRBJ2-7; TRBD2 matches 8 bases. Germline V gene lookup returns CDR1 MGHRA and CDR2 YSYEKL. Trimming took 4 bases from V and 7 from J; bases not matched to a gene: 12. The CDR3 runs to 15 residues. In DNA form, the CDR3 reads TGCGCCAGCAGCCTTCCGGACGGGAGGGGGGCGGAGCAGTACTTC. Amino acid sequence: CASSLPDGRGAEQYF.

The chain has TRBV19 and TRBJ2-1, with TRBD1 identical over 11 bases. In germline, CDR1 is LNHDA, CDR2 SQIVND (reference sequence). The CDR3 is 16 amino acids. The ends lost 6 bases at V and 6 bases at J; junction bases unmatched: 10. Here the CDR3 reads CASRDPRTGGGNEQFF. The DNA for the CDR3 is TGTGCCAGTAGAGACCCGAGGACAGGGGGCGGCAATGAGCAGTTCTTC.

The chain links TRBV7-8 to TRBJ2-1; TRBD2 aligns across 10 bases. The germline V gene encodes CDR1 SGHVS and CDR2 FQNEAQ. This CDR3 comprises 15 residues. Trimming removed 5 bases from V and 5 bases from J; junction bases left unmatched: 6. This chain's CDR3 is CASSLGLAANNEQFF. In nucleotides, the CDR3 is TGTGCCAGCAGCCTAGGACTAGCGGCAAACAATGAGCAGTTCTTC.

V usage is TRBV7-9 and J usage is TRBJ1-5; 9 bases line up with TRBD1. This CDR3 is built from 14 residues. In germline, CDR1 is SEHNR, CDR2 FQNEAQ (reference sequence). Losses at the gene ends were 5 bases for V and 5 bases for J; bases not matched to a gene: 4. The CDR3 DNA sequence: TGTGCCAGCAGCCCGGGACAGGGCCATCAGCCCCAGCATTTT. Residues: CASSPGQGHQPQHF.